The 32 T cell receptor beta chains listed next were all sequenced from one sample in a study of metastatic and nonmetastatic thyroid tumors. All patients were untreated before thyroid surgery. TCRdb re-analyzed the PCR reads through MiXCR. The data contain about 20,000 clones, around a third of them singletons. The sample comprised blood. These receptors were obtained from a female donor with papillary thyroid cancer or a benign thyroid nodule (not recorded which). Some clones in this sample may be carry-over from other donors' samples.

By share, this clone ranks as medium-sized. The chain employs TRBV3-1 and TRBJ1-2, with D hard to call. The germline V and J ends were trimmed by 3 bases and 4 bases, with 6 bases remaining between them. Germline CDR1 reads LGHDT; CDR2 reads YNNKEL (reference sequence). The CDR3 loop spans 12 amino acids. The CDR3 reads CASSQGFYGYTF. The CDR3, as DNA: TGTGCCAGCAGCCAGGGCTTCTATGGCTACACCTTC. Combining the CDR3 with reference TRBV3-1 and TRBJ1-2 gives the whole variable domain DTAVSQTPKYLVTQMGNDKSIKCEQNLGHDTMYWYKQDSKKFLKIMFSYNNKELIINETVPNRFSPKSPDKAHLNLHINSLELGDSAVYFCASSQGFYGYTFGSGTRLTVV.

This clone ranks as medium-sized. The CDR3: CATSDPRTGGNYGYTF. The CDR3 coding sequence is TGTGCCACCAGTGACCCTAGGACAGGGGGCAATTACGGCTACACCTTC. V gene TRBV24-1 combines with J gene TRBJ1-2; TRBD1 agrees at 11 bases. The CDR3 length is 16 residues. Losses at the gene ends were 4 bases for V and 8 bases for J; bases not matched to a gene: 11. Germline CDR1 reads KGHDR; CDR2 reads SFDVKD.

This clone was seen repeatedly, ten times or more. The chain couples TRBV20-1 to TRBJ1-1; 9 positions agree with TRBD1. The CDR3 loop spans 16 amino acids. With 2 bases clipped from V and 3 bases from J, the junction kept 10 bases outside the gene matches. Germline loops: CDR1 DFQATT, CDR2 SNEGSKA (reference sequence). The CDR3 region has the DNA TGCAGTGCTAGACGGGACAGGGTGGCGGGGGACACTGAAGCTTTCTTT. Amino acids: CSARRDRVAGDTEAFF.

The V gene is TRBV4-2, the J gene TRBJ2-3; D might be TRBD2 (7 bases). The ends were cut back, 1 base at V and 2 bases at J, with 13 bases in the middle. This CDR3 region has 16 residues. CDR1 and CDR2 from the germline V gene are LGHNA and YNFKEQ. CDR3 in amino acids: CASSQVGGAATDTQYF. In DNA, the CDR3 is TGTGCCAGCAGCCAAGTTGGGGGGGCCGCCACAGATACGCAGTATTTT.

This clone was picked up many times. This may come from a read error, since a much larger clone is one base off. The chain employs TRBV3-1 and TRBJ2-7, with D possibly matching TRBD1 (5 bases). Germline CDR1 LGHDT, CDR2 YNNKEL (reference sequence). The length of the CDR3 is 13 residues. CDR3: CTSSQDRGTAQYF. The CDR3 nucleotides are TGTACCAGCAGCCAAGATAGGGGTACGGCGCAGTACTTC.

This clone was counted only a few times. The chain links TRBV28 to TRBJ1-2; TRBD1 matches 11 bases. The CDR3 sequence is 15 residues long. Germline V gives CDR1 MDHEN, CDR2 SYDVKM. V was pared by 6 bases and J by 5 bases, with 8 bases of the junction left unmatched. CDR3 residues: CASRRGQGALYGYTF. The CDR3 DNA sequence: TGTGCCAGCAGACGTGGACAGGGGGCTCTTTATGGCTACACCTTC.

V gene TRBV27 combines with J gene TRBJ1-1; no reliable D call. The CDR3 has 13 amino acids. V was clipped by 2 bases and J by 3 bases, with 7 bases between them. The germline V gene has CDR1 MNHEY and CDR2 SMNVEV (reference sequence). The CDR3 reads CASSLIRDTEAFF. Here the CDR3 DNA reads TGTGCCAGCAGTTTAATTAGGGACACTGAAGCTTTCTTT.

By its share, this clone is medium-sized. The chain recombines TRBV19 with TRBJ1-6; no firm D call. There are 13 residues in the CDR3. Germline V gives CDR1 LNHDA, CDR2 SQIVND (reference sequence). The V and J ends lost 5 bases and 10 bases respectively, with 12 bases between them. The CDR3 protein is CASSPTSRSPLHF. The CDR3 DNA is TGTGCCAGTAGTCCGACATCAAGGTCACCCCTCCACTTT.

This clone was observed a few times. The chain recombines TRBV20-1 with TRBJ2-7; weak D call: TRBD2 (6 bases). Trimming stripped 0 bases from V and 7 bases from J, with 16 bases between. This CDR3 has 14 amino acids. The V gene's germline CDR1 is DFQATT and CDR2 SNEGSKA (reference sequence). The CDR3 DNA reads TGCAGTGCTAGAGATGGTAGGGAGGCGGAAGAGCAGTACTTC. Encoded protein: CSARDGREAEEQYF.

CDR3 amino acids: CATSRGHGGNGEQYF. CDR3 in DNA: TGTGCCACCAGCAGAGGTCACGGGGGTAACGGCGAGCAGTACTTC. The chain is built from TRBV15 and TRBJ2-7, with D possibly being TRBD2 (6 bases). Germline CDR1 reads LNHNV; CDR2 reads YYDKDF (reference sequence). The CDR3 sequence is 15 residues long. The V gene lost 1 base and the J gene lost 6 bases, with 16 bases spanning the gap. Full variable domain (missing parts from reference TRBV15 and TRBJ2-7): DAMVIQNPRYQVTQFGKPVTLSCSQTLNHNVMYWYQQKSSQAPKLLFHYYDKDFNNEADTPDNFQSRRPNTSFCFLDIRSPGLGDTAMYLCATSRGHGGNGEQYFGPGTRLTVT.

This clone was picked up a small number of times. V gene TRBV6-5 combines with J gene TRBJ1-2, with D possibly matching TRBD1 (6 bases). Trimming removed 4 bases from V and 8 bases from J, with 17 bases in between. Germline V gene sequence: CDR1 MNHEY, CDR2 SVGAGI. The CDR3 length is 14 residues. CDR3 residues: CASSSPSRGGGYTF. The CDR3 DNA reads TGTGCCAGCAGTTCCCCGTCCAGGGGTGGCGGCTACACCTTC.

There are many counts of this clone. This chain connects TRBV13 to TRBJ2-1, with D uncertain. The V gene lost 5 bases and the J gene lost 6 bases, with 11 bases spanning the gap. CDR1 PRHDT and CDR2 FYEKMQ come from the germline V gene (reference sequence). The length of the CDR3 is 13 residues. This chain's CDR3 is CASSPVGPNEQFF. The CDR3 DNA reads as TGTGCCAGCAGCCCGGTCGGACCCAATGAGCAGTTCTTC.

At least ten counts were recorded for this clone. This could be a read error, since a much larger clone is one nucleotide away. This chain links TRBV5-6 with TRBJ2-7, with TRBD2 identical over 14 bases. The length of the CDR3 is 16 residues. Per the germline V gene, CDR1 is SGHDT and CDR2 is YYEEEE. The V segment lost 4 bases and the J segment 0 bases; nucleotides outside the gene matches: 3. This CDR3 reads CASSLGTSGSSYEQYF. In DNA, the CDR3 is TGTGCCAGCAGCCTCGGGACTAGCGGGAGCTCCTACGAGCAGTACTTC. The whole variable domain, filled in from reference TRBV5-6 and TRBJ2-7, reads DAGVTQSPTHLIKTRGQQVTLRCSPKSGHDTVSWYQQALGQGPQFIFQYYEEEERQRGNFPDRFSGHQFPNYSSELNVNALLLGDSALYLCASSLGTSGSSYEQYFGPGTRLTVT.

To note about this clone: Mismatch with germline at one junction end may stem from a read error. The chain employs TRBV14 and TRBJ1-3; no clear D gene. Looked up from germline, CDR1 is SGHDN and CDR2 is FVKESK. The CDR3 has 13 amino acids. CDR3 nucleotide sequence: TGTGCCAGCATCCAAGGATTGGGAAACACCATATATTTT. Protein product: CASIQGLGNTIYF.

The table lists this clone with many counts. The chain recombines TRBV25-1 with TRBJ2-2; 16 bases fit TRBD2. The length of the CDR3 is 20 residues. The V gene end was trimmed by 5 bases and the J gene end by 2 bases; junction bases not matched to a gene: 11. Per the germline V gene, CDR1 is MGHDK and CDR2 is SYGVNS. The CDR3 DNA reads TGTGCCAGCAGTCCGCAACCGGGACTAGCGGGAGGGCCAAACACCGGGGAGCTGTTTTTT. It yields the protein CASSPQPGLAGGPNTGELFF. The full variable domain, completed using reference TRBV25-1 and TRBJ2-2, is EADIYQTPRYLVIGTGKKITLECSQTMGHDKMYWYQQDPGMELHLIHYSYGVNSTEKGDLSSESTVSRIRTEHFPLTLESARPSHTSQYLCASSPQPGLAGGPNTGELFFGEGSRLTVL.

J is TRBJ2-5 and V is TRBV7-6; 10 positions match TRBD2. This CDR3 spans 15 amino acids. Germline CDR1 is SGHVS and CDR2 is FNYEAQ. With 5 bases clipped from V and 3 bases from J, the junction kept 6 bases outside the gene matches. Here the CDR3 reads CASSTLAGEKETQYF. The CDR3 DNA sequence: TGTGCCAGCAGCACCCTAGCGGGGGAGAAAGAGACCCAGTACTTC.

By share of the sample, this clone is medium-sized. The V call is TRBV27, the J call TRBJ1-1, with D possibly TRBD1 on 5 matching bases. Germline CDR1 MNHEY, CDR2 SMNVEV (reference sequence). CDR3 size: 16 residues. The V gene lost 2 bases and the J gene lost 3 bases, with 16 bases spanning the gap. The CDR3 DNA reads TGTGCCAGCAGTTTACGCTCCGCCAGGGCAGACACTGAAGCTTTCTTT. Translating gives CASSLRSARADTEAFF.

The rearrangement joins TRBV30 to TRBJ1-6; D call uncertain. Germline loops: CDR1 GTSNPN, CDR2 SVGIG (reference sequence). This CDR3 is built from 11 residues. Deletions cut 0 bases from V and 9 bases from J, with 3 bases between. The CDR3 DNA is TGTGCCTGGAGTGTACGTTCACCCCTCCACTTT. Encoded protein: CAWSVRSPLHF.

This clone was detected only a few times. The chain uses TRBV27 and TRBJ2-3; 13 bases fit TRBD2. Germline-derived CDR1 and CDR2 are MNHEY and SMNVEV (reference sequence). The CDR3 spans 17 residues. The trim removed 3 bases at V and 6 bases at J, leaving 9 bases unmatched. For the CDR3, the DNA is TGTGCCAGCAGTTTTATTGGACTAGCGGGAGATGTGGATACGCAGTATTTT. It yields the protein CASSFIGLAGDVDTQYF.

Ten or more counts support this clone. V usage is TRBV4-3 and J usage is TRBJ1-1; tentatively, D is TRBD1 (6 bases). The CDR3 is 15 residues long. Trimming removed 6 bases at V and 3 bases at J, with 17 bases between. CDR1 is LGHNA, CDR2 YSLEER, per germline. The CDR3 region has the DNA TGCGCCAGCAGAACACAATTTCAGGGGTACACTGAAGCTTTCTTT. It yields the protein CASRTQFQGYTEAFF.

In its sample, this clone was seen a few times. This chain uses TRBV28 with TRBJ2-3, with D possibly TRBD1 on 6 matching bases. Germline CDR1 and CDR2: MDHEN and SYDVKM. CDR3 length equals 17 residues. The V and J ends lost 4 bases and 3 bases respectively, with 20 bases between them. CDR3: CASSSPGAAVNTDTQYF. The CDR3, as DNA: TGTGCCAGCAGTTCCCCAGGGGCAGCCGTTAATACAGATACGCAGTATTTT.

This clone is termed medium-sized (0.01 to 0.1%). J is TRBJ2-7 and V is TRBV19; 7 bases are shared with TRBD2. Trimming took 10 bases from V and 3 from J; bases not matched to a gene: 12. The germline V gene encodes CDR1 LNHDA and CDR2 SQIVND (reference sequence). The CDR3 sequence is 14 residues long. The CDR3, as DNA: TGTGCCACCGGCGGGGGTACGGACCACTACGAGCAGTACTTC. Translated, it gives CATGGGTDHYEQYF.

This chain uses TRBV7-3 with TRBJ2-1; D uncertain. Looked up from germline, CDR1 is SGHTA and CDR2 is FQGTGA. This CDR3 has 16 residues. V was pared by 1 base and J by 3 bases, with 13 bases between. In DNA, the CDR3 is TGTGCCAGCAGCTTAAGACGTCCCCCCAGCTACAATGAGCAGTTCTTC. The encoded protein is CASSLRRPPSYNEQFF.

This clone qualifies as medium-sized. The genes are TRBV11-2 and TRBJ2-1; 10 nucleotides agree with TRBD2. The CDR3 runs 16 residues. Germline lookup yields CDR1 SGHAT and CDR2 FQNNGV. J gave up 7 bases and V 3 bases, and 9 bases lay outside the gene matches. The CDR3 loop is CASSFSPGLAKNEQFF. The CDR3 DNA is TGTGCCAGCAGCTTTTCCCCGGGACTAGCGAAAAATGAGCAGTTCTTC.

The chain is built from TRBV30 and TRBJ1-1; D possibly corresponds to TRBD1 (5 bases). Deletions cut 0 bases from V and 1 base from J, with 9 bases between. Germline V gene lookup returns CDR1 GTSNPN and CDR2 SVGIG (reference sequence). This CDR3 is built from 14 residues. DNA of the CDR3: TGTGCCTGGAGTGTAGTGCAGGGGAACACTGAAGCTTTCTTT. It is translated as CAWSVVQGNTEAFF.

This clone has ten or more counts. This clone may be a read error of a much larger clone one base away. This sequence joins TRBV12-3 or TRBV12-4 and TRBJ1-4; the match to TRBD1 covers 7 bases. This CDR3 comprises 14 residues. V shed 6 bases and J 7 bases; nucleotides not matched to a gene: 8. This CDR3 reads CASRWTGGTEKLFF. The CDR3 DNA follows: TGTGCCAGCAGGTGGACAGGAGGGACTGAAAAACTGTTTTTT.

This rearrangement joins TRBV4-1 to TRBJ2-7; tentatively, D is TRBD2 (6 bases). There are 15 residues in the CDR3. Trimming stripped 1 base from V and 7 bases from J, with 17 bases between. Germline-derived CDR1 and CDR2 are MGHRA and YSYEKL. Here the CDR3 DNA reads TGCGCCAGCAGCCAAGCTTGGAGGGGCTCGGAGGAGCAGTACTTC. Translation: CASSQAWRGSEEQYF.

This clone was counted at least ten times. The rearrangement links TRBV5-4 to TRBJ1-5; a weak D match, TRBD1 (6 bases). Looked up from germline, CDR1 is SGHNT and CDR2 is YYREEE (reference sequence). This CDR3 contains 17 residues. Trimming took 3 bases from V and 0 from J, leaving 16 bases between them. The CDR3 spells CASSSSDRSYSNQPQHF. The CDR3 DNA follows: TGTGCCAGCAGCTCCTCCGACAGGAGCTATAGCAATCAGCCCCAGCATTTT.

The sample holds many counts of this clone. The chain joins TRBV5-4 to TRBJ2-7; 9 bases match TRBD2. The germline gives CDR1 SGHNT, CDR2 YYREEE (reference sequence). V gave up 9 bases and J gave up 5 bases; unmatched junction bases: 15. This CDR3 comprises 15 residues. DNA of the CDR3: TGTGCCAACAGGCCGAGGACTAGCGACCCCCACGAGCAGTACTTC. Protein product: CANRPRTSDPHEQYF.

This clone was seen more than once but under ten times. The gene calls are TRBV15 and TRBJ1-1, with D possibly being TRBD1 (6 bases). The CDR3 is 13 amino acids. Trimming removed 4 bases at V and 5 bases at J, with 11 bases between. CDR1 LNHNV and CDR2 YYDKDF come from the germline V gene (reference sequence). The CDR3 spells CATSIGGVTEAFF. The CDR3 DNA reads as TGTGCCACCAGCATCGGGGGCGTAACTGAAGCTTTCTTT.

The CDR3 DNA reads as TGTGCCACCTACCGGGGATCCAGCTATGGCTACACCTTC. It is translated as CATYRGSSYGYTF. The V call is TRBV6-1, the J call TRBJ1-2; D remains ambiguous. The CDR3 extends over 13 amino acids. The ends were cut back, 10 bases at V and 4 bases at J, with 16 bases in the middle. Germline-derived CDR1 and CDR2 are MNHNS and SASEGT.

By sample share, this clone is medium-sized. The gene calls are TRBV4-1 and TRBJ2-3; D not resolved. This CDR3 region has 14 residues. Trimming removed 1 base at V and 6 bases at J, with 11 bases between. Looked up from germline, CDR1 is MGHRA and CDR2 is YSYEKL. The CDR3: CASSQGLGWDTQYF. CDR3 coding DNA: TGCGCCAGCAGCCAAGGACTGGGCTGGGATACGCAGTATTTT.